The rows below give T cell receptor beta chains drawn from one sample of a study of beta chain features in type 1 diabetes. Using immunoSEQ multiplex PCR, the repertoire was profiled, and TCRdb retains in-frame clones only, with some absent. The table has about 220,000 clones, approximately 10% seen once. Material for sequencing was central memory CD4+ T cells from blood. These receptors were collected from a man in his late teens or twenties in good health. The CDR3 runs from the conserved cysteine through the conserved F or W. The D gene is left open where the match is weak. Rows may omit the clone size; those that give it use once, few, many or a size class.

d_call | clone_size | j_call | v_call | cdr3_nt | cdr3_aa
- | - | TRBJ2-6 | TRBV6-5 | TGTGCCAGCAGTTACCGGGGGTCTGGGGCCAACGTCCTGACTTTC | CASSYRGSGANVLTF
- | - | TRBJ1-3 | TRBV9 | TGTGCCAGCAGCGTAGACGCACAGGTTGGGTCTGGAAACACCATATATTTT | CASSVDAQVGSGNTIYF
TRBD2 | - | TRBJ2-1 | TRBV7-6 | TGTGCCAGCAGCGGCATAGCGGGAGGGTTTGTCGTCAATGAGCAGTTCTTC | CASSGIAGGFVVNEQFF
- | few | TRBJ2-7 | TRBV5-1 | TGCGCCAGCAGCTTGGTAGAGGGAAGGAGCGAGCAGTACTTC | CASSLVEGRSEQYF
- | - | TRBJ2-6 | TRBV7-3 | TGTGCCAGCAGTAAGGACAGGACTATCTCTGGGGCCAACGTCCTGACTTTC | CASSKDRTISGANVLTF
- | few | TRBJ2-7 | TRBV11-2 | TGTGCCAGCAGCCCGGGACACCTGGGCCCATACGAGCAGTACTTC | CASSPGHLGPYEQYF
- | many | TRBJ2-5 | TRBV7-2 | TGTGCCAGCAGCCTAAGACAGTTAGAGACCCAGTACTTC | CASSLRQLETQYF
- | - | TRBJ2-2 | TRBV7-8 | TGTGCCAGCAGCCGACTGACCGGGGAGCTGTTTTTT | CASSRLTGELFF
TRBD2 | - | TRBJ2-7 | TRBV11-2 | TGTGCCAGCAGCTCCGGCCCGGGGGGGGAGCAGTACTTC | CASSSGPGGEQYF
- | few | TRBJ1-5 | TRBV5-6 | TGTGCCAGCAGCTTGGGTCCGGGGTCGGCCAGCAATCAGCCCCAGCATTTT | CASSLGPGSASNQPQHF
- | many | TRBJ2-3 | TRBV2 | TGTGCCAGCAGCCGCGGGACAGCGAGCACAGATACGCAGTATTTT | CASSRGTASTDTQYF
- | few | TRBJ2-1 | TRBV6-5 | TGTGCCAGCAGTTCGGGTTCGACAGTCTCCCTCAATGAGCAGTTCTTC | CASSSGSTVSLNEQFF
- | - | TRBJ2-1 | TRBV2 | TGTGCCAGCAGTGTGGTCCCTTTGATTGGGACGGAGAGCAATGAGCAGTTCTTC | CASSVVPLIGTESNEQFF
- | - | TRBJ2-7 | TRBV7-9 | TGTGCCAGCAGCCTCTCAGGGGGGAGGAGCTCCTACGAGCAGTACTTC | CASSLSGGRSSYEQYF
- | - | TRBJ2-5 | TRBV6-6 | TGTGCCAGCAGCCCCGGAGCGGAGACCCAGTACTTC | CASSPGAETQYF
TRBD1 | - | TRBJ2-7 | TRBV4-1 | TGCGCCAGCAGCCCCAAGCACACAGGGGCCGACCTGGGCGAGCAGTACTTC | CASSPKHTGADLGEQYF
- | - | TRBJ1-4 | TRBV2 | TGTGCCGCAAGGACGGATTATAATGAAAAACTGTTTTTT | CAARTDYNEKLFF
TRBD2 | few | TRBJ2-2 | TRBV30 | TGTGCCTGGACTCACACCAAGAGGGGAGGGACCGGGGAGCTGTTTTTT | CAWTHTKRGGTGELFF
- | - | TRBJ2-2 | TRBV2 | TGTGCCAGCAGTGATAAGCGAGCGGCGAACACCGGGGAGCTGTTTTTT | CASSDKRAANTGELFF
TRBD1 | few | TRBJ2-7 | TRBV7-9 | TGTGCCAGCAGCCCCCACAGGGGTCCCTACGAGCAGTACTTC | CASSPHRGPYEQYF
TRBD1 | - | TRBJ1-4 | TRBV7-6 | TGTGCCAGCAGCTTCACAGGGGGTACGGATGAAAAACTGTTTTTT | CASSFTGGTDEKLFF
- | - | TRBJ1-4 | TRBV28 | TGTGCCAGCAGTCGGGGGGACCTTAATGAAAAACTGTTTTTT | CASSRGDLNEKLFF
- | few | TRBJ2-3 | TRBV6-5 | TGTGCCAGCAGTTACACTCCTAGCACAGATACGCAGTATTTT | CASSYTPSTDTQYF
- | few | TRBJ2-1 | TRBV9 | TGTGCCAGCAGCGTAGTGGGTGGGGTAGGAACCCCAGGGTCCTACAATGAGCAGTTCTTC | CASSVVGGVGTPGSYNEQFF
- | many | TRBJ2-5 | TRBV7-8 | TGTGCCAGCAGCTTATTCCAAGAGACCCAGTACTTC | CASSLFQETQYF
TRBD1 | few | TRBJ2-2 | TRBV2 | TGTGCCAGCAGAGACAGGGCGGGCGGGGAGCTGTTTTTT | CASRDRAGGELFF
TRBD1 | few | TRBJ2-1 | TRBV7-8 | TGTGCCAGCAGCGGTCAACAGGGGGGCAATGAGCAGTTCTTC | CASSGQQGGNEQFF
TRBD2 | few | TRBJ2-5 | TRBV7-2 | TGTGCCAGCAGCCTTCAGTCCACTAGCGGGAGGGCGTACCAAGAGACCCAGTACTTC | CASSLQSTSGRAYQETQYF
- | - | TRBJ2-2 | TRBV7-9 | TGTGCCAGCATCCACAGGGCGAACACCGGGGAGCTGTTTTTT | CASIHRANTGELFF
TRBD2 | few | TRBJ2-1 | TRBV30 | TGTGCCTGGAGTGTACGGGGCTTGCTAGCGGGGGGTGAGCAGTTCTTC | CAWSVRGLLAGGEQFF
- | few | TRBJ1-4 | TRBV4-3 | TGCGCCAGCAGCCAAGATATACCGGGAATGGCTGAAAAACTGTTTTTT | CASSQDIPGMAEKLFF
- | few | TRBJ1-1 | TRBV11-2 | TGTGCCAGCAGCCCCTACAGCTTGAACACTGAAGCTTTCTTT | CASSPYSLNTEAFF
TRBD2 | few | TRBJ2-1 | TRBV7-3 | TGTGCCAGCAGCAGTCGACTAGCGGGCTACAATGAGCAGTTCTTC | CASSSRLAGYNEQFF
- | few | TRBJ2-7 | TRBV28 | TGTGCCAGCAGTCTCAGACGGGGCGAGCAGTACTTC | CASSLRRGEQYF
TRBD2 | - | TRBJ2-1 | TRBV4-1 | TGCGCCAGCAGCCACGGGACTAGCGGGGACAGATACAATGAGCAGTTCTTC | CASSHGTSGDRYNEQFF
TRBD1 | - | TRBJ2-5 | TRBV30 | TGTGCCTACTCGGGACAGGGGGGAGAGACCCAGTACTTC | CAYSGQGGETQYF
- | few | TRBJ1-4 | TRBV29-1 | TGCAGCGTTGCGGCGGGGGGGCGCTCAACTAATGAAAAACTGTTTTTT | CSVAAGGRSTNEKLFF
- | many | TRBJ2-7 | TRBV28 | TGTGCCAGCAGTGCCCCTAGCTCGGGAGACTACGAGCAGTACTTC | CASSAPSSGDYEQYF
- | few | TRBJ2-5 | TRBV21-1 | TGTGCCAGCACCTTCCGTTGTGTAAAGCGGGGATCTAGGGAGACCCAGTACTTC | CASTFRCVKRGSRETQYF
TRBD2 | - | TRBJ2-3 | TRBV4-2 | TGTGCCAGCAGCTTCGAGTGGCGGGAGGACACAGATACGCAGTATTTT | CASSFEWREDTDTQYF
TRBD2 | - | TRBJ2-7 | TRBV4-2 | TGTGCCAGCAGCCAAGAGAGGACTAGCGGTTACGAGCAGTACTTC | CASSQERTSGYEQYF
TRBD2 | few | TRBJ2-3 | TRBV5-4 | TGTGCCAGCAGCTCGAAAACGCGGGGGGCGAGGACAGATACGCAGTATTTT | CASSSKTRGARTDTQYF
- | few | TRBJ2-1 | TRBV7-9 | TGTGCCAGCAGCTTAGCGCACAGCGATGAGCAGTTCTTC | CASSLAHSDEQFF
- | - | TRBJ2-5 | TRBV5-1 | TGCGCCAGCAGCTTGAGGGGAGCCGCGGAGACCCAGTACTTC | CASSLRGAAETQYF
TRBD2 | - | TRBJ2-7 | TRBV7-3 | TGTGCCAGCAGCTCGGGAGGACCTCTCGAGGGCGAGCAGTACTTC | CASSSGGPLEGEQYF
TRBD1 | - | TRBJ2-7 | TRBV29-1 | TGCAGCGTTGCCGGGACAGGGCCGCTAGAGCAGTACTTC | CSVAGTGPLEQYF
- | many | TRBJ2-3 | TRBV6-5 | TGTGCCAGCAGAAAAATACCAGCCCATACGCAGTATTTT | CASRKIPAHTQYF
- | few | TRBJ2-1 | TRBV4-3 | TGCGCCAGCAGCCAAGGTAAACAGGACAATGAGCAGTTCTTC | CASSQGKQDNEQFF
- | - | TRBJ1-3 | TRBV9 | TGTGCCAGCAGCCCAAACAGCCACTCTGGAAACACCATATATTTT | CASSPNSHSGNTIYF
- | few | TRBJ2-1 | TRBV6-4 | TGTGCCAGCAGTGTCACGAGACAGTCCAATGAGCAGTTCTTC | CASSVTRQSNEQFF
- | few | TRBJ2-1 | TRBV30 | TGTGCCTCCGTTGGGGGCGGTGGTTACAATGAGCAGTTCTTC | CASVGGGGYNEQFF